The present entry profiles one T cell receptor beta chain with its context. The antigen remains unidentified. 13 Jbeta primers and 60 Vbeta primers were used for the PCR. In the study's own analysis: Later work found 74 million or so unique TCR beta chains, with 10 million to 14 million shared. Only in-frame clones appear in the TCRdb table, and some are missing; sequencing was by immunoSEQ multiplex PCR. V and J calls and clone size are those listed in that table; D and trimming were worked out from the DNA. The table records around 130,000 clones, approximately 79% of them present only once. This sample stems from a study of cytomegalovirus exposure and HLA in healthy donors. Study-level information: Within an early data release were tens of millions of unique TCRs drawn from HLA-typed donors.

In germline, CDR1 is MDHEN, CDR2 SYDVKM. The ends were cut back, 4 bases at V and 0 bases at J, with 27 bases in the middle. The CDR3 is 20 amino acids. Findings of the study overall: There was a cluster of highly shared sequence variants that was likely a sequencing artifact.

The clonotype comes from a man between 25 and 39 years old in good health and CMV-seronegative. What was sequenced was PBMCs. This chain joins TRBV28 and TRBJ1-1; D not certain. Here the CDR3 DNA reads TGTGCCAGCAGTTCCCCCACTACCACCGACGCCGGCGGATTGAACACTGAAGCTTTCTTT. Amino acids: CASSSPTTTDAGGLNTEAFF.